This TCR beta chain was profiled in a study of cytotoxic CD8 clonotypes in ibrutinib-treated CLL. Sequencing used immunoSEQ multiplex PCR; TCRdb keeps in-frame clones, though not all of them. Found here are 150,000 to 200,000 clones, about 88% of them singletons; the top ten hold approximately 3%. This CDR3 has 14 residues. From germline, CDR1 is LGHNA and CDR2 YNFKEQ. V was clipped by 0 bases and J by 2 bases, with 7 bases between them. As for this clone: Its antigen is as yet unknown.

Whole-study results and caveats: In comparison with age-matched healthy donors, baseline clonality was higher and tracked circulating CD8+ T-cell counts.

The chain is built from TRBV4-2 and TRBJ1-2; D remains ambiguous. This clonotype was obtained from a human donor with chronic lymphocytic leukemia. This material consisted of PBMCs, taken at disease progression, from a patient treated with ibrutinib. CDR3 protein: CASSQDLGNYGYTF. The CDR3 region has the DNA TGTGCCAGCAGCCAAGATTTGGGGAACTATGGCTACACCTTC.